One and the same sample provided the 4 T cell receptor beta chains below, sequenced in a study of blood T cell repertoires in COVID-19. Only in-frame clones appear in the TCRdb table, and some are missing; sequencing was by immunoSEQ multiplex PCR. The sample has under 300,000 clones; over 75% are singletons. The sequenced material came from peripheral blood. Receptor source: a woman aged 25 to 45 with acute or convalescent COVID-19.

The gene calls are TRBV7-9 and TRBJ1-4; 7 bases align to TRBD1. The ends lost 5 bases at V and 4 bases at J; junction bases unmatched: 4. This CDR3 comprises 14 residues. Germline CDR1 and CDR2: SEHNR and FQNEAQ (reference sequence). The CDR3: CASSPGQYNEKLFF. In DNA form, the CDR3 reads TGTGCCAGCAGCCCGGGACAGTATAATGAAAAACTGTTTTTT.

This clone appeared a single time. The chain is built from TRBV7-3 and TRBJ1-1, with 8 bases identical to TRBD1. The CDR3 contains 13 residues. Germline CDR1 is SGHTA and CDR2 is FQGTGA. V was clipped by 5 bases and J by 7 bases; unmatched bases: 6. CDR3 coding DNA: TGTGCCAGCAGCCGGGGGGACAGGAGTGAAGCTTTCTTT. This encodes CASSRGDRSEAFF.

This rearrangement joins TRBV5-4 to TRBJ2-3; D is unresolved. Trimming shortened V by 4 bases and J by 2 bases, and 11 bases separated the two germline ends. The germline CDR1 and CDR2 sequences are SGHNT and YYREEE (reference sequence). CDR3 size: 14 residues. CDR3 loop: CASSLPEFTDTQYF. CDR3 DNA sequence: TGTGCCAGCAGCCTTCCGGAGTTCACAGATACGCAGTATTTT. The full variable domain, completed using reference TRBV5-4 and TRBJ2-3, is ETGVTQSPTHLIKTRGQQVTLRCSSQSGHNTVSWYQQALGQGPQFIFQYYREEENGRGNFPPRFSGLQFPNYSSELNVNALELDDSALYLCASSLPEFTDTQYFGPGTRLTVL.

CDR3 in DNA: TGTGCCACCAGTGAAGCCGGTGGACTAGCGGGAGAGACCCAGTACTTC. It codes for CATSEAGGLAGETQYF. The chain has TRBV24-1 and TRBJ2-5; 11 nucleotides align to TRBD2. Germline-derived CDR1 and CDR2 are KGHDR and SFDVKD. This CDR3 is built from 16 residues. V lost 4 bases and J lost 4; bases outside the gene matches: 7.